A selection of T cell receptor beta chains follows, all from one sample in a study of cytomegalovirus exposure and HLA in healthy donors. The data were produced by immunoSEQ multiplex PCR, yet TCRdb's version contains in-frame clones alone and is incomplete. The sample carries 200,000 to 250,000 clones, about 80% recorded once. The sequenced sample was PBMCs. The receptors here all came from a woman aged 55-69 years in good health and CMV-seropositive. CDR3s include the opening cysteine and the closing phenylalanine or tryptophan. Each record gives: J gene, CDR3 length, V gene, D gene, clone size, CDR3 DNA, CDR3 protein. D genes are given only for firm matches. Only some rows state a clone size, as once, few, many or a class for expanded clones.

j_call: TRBJ1-1
cdr3_length: 14
v_call: TRBV4-1
d_call: TRBD1
clone_size: few
cdr3_nt: TGCGCCAGCAGCCACCGGGACAGGAACACTGAAGCTTTCTTT
cdr3_aa: CASSHRDRNTEAFF

j_call: TRBJ1-5
cdr3_length: 14
v_call: TRBV7-9
d_call: TRBD1
clone_size: NA
cdr3_nt: TGTGCCAGCAGCGTAACAGGGGCCAATCAGCCCCAGCATTTT
cdr3_aa: CASSVTGANQPQHF

j_call: TRBJ2-3
cdr3_length: 14
v_call: TRBV5-1
d_call: TRBD2
clone_size: NA
cdr3_nt: TGCGCCAGTACGGGACTAGCGGGAGAAGATACGCAGTATTTT
cdr3_aa: CASTGLAGEDTQYF

j_call: TRBJ1-4
cdr3_length: 16
v_call: TRBV6-1
d_call: TRBD1
clone_size: NA
cdr3_nt: TGTGCCAGCAGTGCGGGTCCTACAGGGGCTAATGAAAAACTGTTTTTT
cdr3_aa: CASSAGPTGANEKLFF

j_call: TRBJ2-7
cdr3_length: 13
v_call: TRBV4-1
d_call: NA
clone_size: NA
cdr3_nt: TGCGCCAGCAGCCAAGTCGCGAACTACGAGCAGTACTTC
cdr3_aa: CASSQVANYEQYF

j_call: TRBJ2-1
cdr3_length: 14
v_call: TRBV19
d_call: TRBD1
clone_size: NA
cdr3_nt: TGTGCCAGTAGTATGTCAGGGGGCTGGAATGAGCAGTTCTTC
cdr3_aa: CASSMSGGWNEQFF

j_call: TRBJ1-4
cdr3_length: 13
v_call: TRBV18
d_call: NA
clone_size: NA
cdr3_nt: TGTGCCAGCTCCGGGGATACGAATGAAAAACTGTTTTTT
cdr3_aa: CASSGDTNEKLFF

j_call: TRBJ2-4
cdr3_length: 17
v_call: TRBV19
d_call: NA
clone_size: NA
cdr3_nt: TGTGCCAGTAGTAAAGGGGCAGGGGCCCTAGCCAAAAACATTCAGTACTTC
cdr3_aa: CASSKGAGALAKNIQYF

j_call: TRBJ1-1
cdr3_length: 8
v_call: TRBV29-1
d_call: NA
clone_size: NA
cdr3_nt: TGCAGCGTTCAGGAAGCTTTCTTT
cdr3_aa: CSVQEAFF

j_call: TRBJ1-1
cdr3_length: 15
v_call: TRBV30
d_call: NA
clone_size: NA
cdr3_nt: TGTGCCTGGGGCCCCGGGTTGGGTATGAACACTGAAGCTTTCTTT
cdr3_aa: CAWGPGLGMNTEAFF

j_call: TRBJ2-2
cdr3_length: 14
v_call: TRBV2
d_call: NA
clone_size: few
cdr3_nt: TGTGCCAGCAGTGACCAGGGGCAGGGCGGGGAGCTGTTTTTT
cdr3_aa: CASSDQGQGGELFF

j_call: TRBJ1-4
cdr3_length: 16
v_call: TRBV25-1
d_call: NA
clone_size: NA
cdr3_nt: TGTGCCAGCAGCCCAGCCTGGGGGGGTCGTGGTGAAAAACTGTTTTTT
cdr3_aa: CASSPAWGGRGEKLFF

j_call: TRBJ2-1
cdr3_length: 15
v_call: TRBV27
d_call: NA
clone_size: once
cdr3_nt: TGTGCCAGCACCCTTGTCAGGGGCGCTTCCAATGAGCAGTTCTTC
cdr3_aa: CASTLVRGASNEQFF

j_call: TRBJ1-5
cdr3_length: 15
v_call: TRBV2
d_call: NA
clone_size: NA
cdr3_nt: TGTGCCAGCAAAGGTCCAGACTATAGCAATCAGCCCCAGCATTTT
cdr3_aa: CASKGPDYSNQPQHF

j_call: TRBJ2-1
cdr3_length: 16
v_call: TRBV19
d_call: TRBD2
clone_size: few
cdr3_nt: TGTGCCAGTAGTCTCGCTACGCCTAGCGGGATCAATGAGCAGTTCTTC
cdr3_aa: CASSLATPSGINEQFF

j_call: TRBJ2-2
cdr3_length: 16
v_call: TRBV6-5
d_call: NA
clone_size: NA
cdr3_nt: TGTGCCAGCAGTTACTCGTCCCGGGTGAACACCGGGGAGCTGTTTTTT
cdr3_aa: CASSYSSRVNTGELFF

j_call: TRBJ1-1
cdr3_length: 13
v_call: TRBV19
d_call: NA
clone_size: NA
cdr3_nt: TGTGCCAGTACCCAGGGCATGAACACTGAAGCTTTCTTT
cdr3_aa: CASTQGMNTEAFF

j_call: TRBJ1-5
cdr3_length: 15
v_call: TRBV6-5
d_call: NA
clone_size: NA
cdr3_nt: TGTGCCAGCAGTTCATACAGGGCCCTCAATCAGCCCCAGCATTTT
cdr3_aa: CASSSYRALNQPQHF

j_call: TRBJ2-2
cdr3_length: 16
v_call: TRBV21-1
d_call: NA
clone_size: few
cdr3_nt: TGTGCCAGCAGCCCCGGGACAGGGGTGCCCACCGGGGAGCTGTTTTTT
cdr3_aa: CASSPGTGVPTGELFF

j_call: TRBJ2-1
cdr3_length: 14
v_call: TRBV19
d_call: NA
clone_size: NA
cdr3_nt: TGTGCCAGTAGTAGCCGAGGCTCTATCGATGAGCAGTTCTTC
cdr3_aa: CASSSRGSIDEQFF

j_call: TRBJ2-7
cdr3_length: 15
v_call: TRBV7-9
d_call: TRBD1
clone_size: NA
cdr3_nt: TGTGCCAGCAGCTCTAGCTTGGACAGGGGCGACGAGCAGTACTTC
cdr3_aa: CASSSSLDRGDEQYF

j_call: TRBJ1-1
cdr3_length: 11
v_call: TRBV7-9
d_call: NA
clone_size: NA
cdr3_nt: TGTGCCAGCAGACAGTGGGCTGAAGCTTTCTTT
cdr3_aa: CASRQWAEAFF

j_call: TRBJ1-2
cdr3_length: 16
v_call: TRBV19
d_call: TRBD1
clone_size: NA
cdr3_nt: TGTGCCAGTAGTTCAAAACCGGGACAGGGGAAGAATGGCTACACCTTC
cdr3_aa: CASSSKPGQGKNGYTF

j_call: TRBJ2-7
cdr3_length: 14
v_call: TRBV5-1
d_call: TRBD1
clone_size: NA
cdr3_nt: TGCGCCAGCAGCCCGGGACAGGGAAACTACGAGCAGTACTTC
cdr3_aa: CASSPGQGNYEQYF

j_call: TRBJ2-7
cdr3_length: 14
v_call: TRBV6-1
d_call: NA
clone_size: NA
cdr3_nt: TGTGCCAGCAGCCTTGCAAGCAACGGCTACGAGCAGTACTTC
cdr3_aa: CASSLASNGYEQYF

j_call: TRBJ2-3
cdr3_length: 15
v_call: TRBV29-1
d_call: NA
clone_size: NA
cdr3_nt: TGCAGCGTTGAAGGACAGTCATCTAGCACAGATACGCAGTATTTT
cdr3_aa: CSVEGQSSSTDTQYF

j_call: TRBJ2-7
cdr3_length: 15
v_call: TRBV6-5
d_call: TRBD2
clone_size: NA
cdr3_nt: TGTGCCAGCAGTTACTTGACTAGCGGGCTGTACGAGCAGTACTTC
cdr3_aa: CASSYLTSGLYEQYF

j_call: TRBJ1-1
cdr3_length: 16
v_call: TRBV27
d_call: NA
clone_size: few
cdr3_nt: TGTGCCAGCAGTTTCCACGCCAGGCCAATGAACACTGAAGCTTTCTTT
cdr3_aa: CASSFHARPMNTEAFF

j_call: TRBJ1-5
cdr3_length: 15
v_call: TRBV19
d_call: TRBD1
clone_size: NA
cdr3_nt: TGTGCCAGTAGTAGGGACAGGGCTAACAATCAGCCCCAGCATTTT
cdr3_aa: CASSRDRANNQPQHF

j_call: TRBJ2-4
cdr3_length: 16
v_call: TRBV5-1
d_call: NA
clone_size: NA
cdr3_nt: TGCGCCAGCAGCCCACAGGGTGGATTAGCCAAAAACATTCAGTACTTC
cdr3_aa: CASSPQGGLAKNIQYF

j_call: TRBJ1-1
cdr3_length: 15
v_call: TRBV10-3
d_call: NA
clone_size: NA
cdr3_nt: TGTGCCATCAGTGAAAGGGGGGGTAGTGTAACTGAAGCTTTCTTT
cdr3_aa: CAISERGGSVTEAFF

j_call: TRBJ1-6
cdr3_length: 15
v_call: TRBV6-5
d_call: TRBD1
clone_size: NA
cdr3_nt: TGTGCCAGCAGCGACAGGGAGCCCTATAATTCACCCCTCCACTTT
cdr3_aa: CASSDREPYNSPLHF

j_call: TRBJ2-3
cdr3_length: 15
v_call: TRBV25-1
d_call: NA
clone_size: NA
cdr3_nt: TGTGCCAGCAGTGCCCGACTAGGAGGCACAGATACGCAGTATTTT
cdr3_aa: CASSARLGGTDTQYF

j_call: TRBJ2-2
cdr3_length: 13
v_call: TRBV30
d_call: NA
clone_size: NA
cdr3_nt: TGTGCCTGGAGTCTCAGGGTCACCGGGGAGCTGTTTTTT
cdr3_aa: CAWSLRVTGELFF

j_call: TRBJ1-2
cdr3_length: 14
v_call: TRBV9
d_call: NA
clone_size: NA
cdr3_nt: TGTGCCAGCAGCGCACAGGGCCCAGGATATGGCTACACCTTC
cdr3_aa: CASSAQGPGYGYTF

j_call: TRBJ2-7
cdr3_length: 15
v_call: TRBV11-2
d_call: TRBD2
clone_size: NA
cdr3_nt: TGTGCCAGCAGACCCGGGGGGGGAGGGCTGGGCGAGCAGTACTTC
cdr3_aa: CASRPGGGGLGEQYF

j_call: TRBJ1-4
cdr3_length: 14
v_call: TRBV28
d_call: TRBD1
clone_size: once
cdr3_nt: TGTGCCAGCAGCTTAGGGGGCTTTAATGAAAAACTGTTTTTT
cdr3_aa: CASSLGGFNEKLFF

j_call: TRBJ2-1
cdr3_length: 12
v_call: TRBV27
d_call: TRBD2
clone_size: few
cdr3_nt: TGTGCCAGCAGTCCTTTAGCGGGACCGCAGTTCTTC
cdr3_aa: CASSPLAGPQFF